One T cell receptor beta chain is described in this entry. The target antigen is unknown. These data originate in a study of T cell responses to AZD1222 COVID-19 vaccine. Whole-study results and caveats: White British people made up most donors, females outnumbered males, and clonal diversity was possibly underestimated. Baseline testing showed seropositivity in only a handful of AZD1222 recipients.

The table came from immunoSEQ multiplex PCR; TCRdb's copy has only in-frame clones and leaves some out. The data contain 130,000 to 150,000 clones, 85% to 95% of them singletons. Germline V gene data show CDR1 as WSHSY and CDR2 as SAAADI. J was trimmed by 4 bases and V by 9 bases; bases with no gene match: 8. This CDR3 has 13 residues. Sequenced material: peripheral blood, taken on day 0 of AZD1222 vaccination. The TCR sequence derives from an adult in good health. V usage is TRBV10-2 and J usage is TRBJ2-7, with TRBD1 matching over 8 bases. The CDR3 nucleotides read TGCGCCAGAGAGACAGGGGTACATTACGAGCAGTACTTC. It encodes CARETGVHYEQYF.